The 18 T cell receptor beta chains below come from one sample, sequenced in a study of read filtering for tumor transcriptome and immune sequencing. This library used around 0.4 ug RNA and molecular barcoded adaptors spanning alpha/delta and beta/gamma chains. TCRdb reprocessed the reads with MiXCR, giving one entry per CDR3 protein. This sample carries tens of thousands of distinct CDR3 sequences, approximately 15% of them seen once, and the ten largest clones take approximately 35%. The sample comprised a population of CD138-negative cells sorted from bone marrow. The receptor set was obtained from a donor at least 40 years old with multiple myeloma.

This clonotype was detected ten times or more. The CDR3 protein is CSATKEVEAFF. CDR3 DNA: TGCAGTGCGACCAAGGAGGTGGAAGCTTTCTTT. The chain couples TRBV20-1 to TRBJ1-1; D gene unclear. The CDR3 is 11 residues long. The V and J ends lost 6 bases and 8 bases respectively, with 13 bases between them. CDR1 and CDR2 from the germline V gene are DFQATT and SNEGSKA (reference sequence).

V usage is TRBV7-3 and J usage is TRBJ2-1, with D tentatively TRBD2 (6 bases). The V gene lost 4 bases and the J gene lost 3 bases, with 13 bases spanning the gap. The germline gives CDR1 SGHTA, CDR2 FQGTGA. This CDR3 region has 15 residues. CDR3 loop: CASSSMGGNYNEQFF. CDR3 coding DNA: TGTGCCAGCAGCTCCATGGGGGGAAACTACAATGAGCAGTTCTTC.

This clonotype was observed at least ten times. The chain is built from TRBV18 and TRBJ2-7; a weak D match, TRBD1 (9 bases). This CDR3 region has 17 residues. The germline V gene has CDR1 KGHSH and CDR2 LQKENI. V was clipped by 4 bases and J by 6 bases, with 25 bases between them. CDR3: CASSQEQGASGRGEQYF. CDR3 DNA sequence: TGTGCCAGCTCACAGGAACAGGGGGCTAGCGGGCGAGGCGAGCAGTACTTC.

This clonotype was counted at least ten times. In DNA, the CDR3 is TGTGCCAGCAGCTTCCTAGGGGAGCAGTACTTC. It is translated as CASSFLGEQYF. The V call is TRBV5-6, the J call TRBJ2-7; D remains ambiguous. Trimming cost V 2 bases and J 7 bases, with 7 bases left between them. From germline, CDR1 is SGHDT and CDR2 YYEEEE. The CDR3 contains 11 residues.

This clonotype was seen more than once but under ten times. V is TRBV29-1 and J is TRBJ2-5; the match to TRBD2 covers 10 bases. Per germline, CDR1 SQVTM and CDR2 ANQGSEA. The CDR3 spans 16 residues. V dropped 6 bases and J dropped 5; count of bases not matched to a gene: 15. CDR3 sequence: CSVRGGTSVRSETQYF. CDR3 DNA: TGCAGCGTCCGAGGGGGGACTAGCGTGAGGAGTGAGACCCAGTACTTC. Filled out from reference TRBV29-1 and TRBJ2-5, the complete variable domain reads SAVISQKPSRDICQRGTSLTIQCQVDSQVTMMFWYRQQPGQSLTLIATANQGSEATYESGFVIDKFPISRPNLTFSTLTVSNMSPEDSSIYLCSVRGGTSVRSETQYFGPGTRLLVL.

The chain employs TRBV4-2 and TRBJ2-5; 9 bases fit TRBD2. Germline CDR1 reads LGHNA; CDR2 reads YNFKEQ. CDR3 length equals 16 residues. V shed 1 base, J shed 1 base, and the junction held 4 bases outside the gene matches. The CDR3 DNA reads TGTGCCAGCAGCCAAGGCGGGAGGGCCGGCCAAGAGACCCAGTACTTC. This codes for CASSQGGRAGQETQYF.

This clonotype was counted many times. This chain joins TRBV28 and TRBJ2-6, with 8 bases aligning to TRBD1. The V gene end was trimmed by 2 bases and the J gene end by 1 base; junction bases not matched to a gene: 7. Germline V gene lookup returns CDR1 MDHEN and CDR2 SYDVKM. This CDR3 is built from 18 residues. The CDR3 protein is CASSLPGQVPSGANVLTF. The CDR3 nucleotides read TGTGCCAGCAGTTTACCGGGACAGGTCCCTTCTGGGGCCAACGTCCTGACTTTC.

This clonotype was recorded only once. A read error may produce the germline difference seen at one junction end. This chain joins TRBV20-1 and TRBJ2-5; D gene unclear. The germline CDR1 and CDR2 sequences are DFQATT and SNEGSKA (reference sequence). The length of the CDR3 is 12 residues. The CDR3 is CSAFGAQETRYF. CDR3 in DNA: TGCAGTGCTTTTGGCGCCCAAGAGACCCGGTACTTC.

This clonotype was picked up many times. The V and J genes are TRBV2 and TRBJ2-1; 8 bases agree with TRBD2. Trimming took 7 bases from V and 2 from J; bases not matched to a gene: 7. Germline V gene sequence: CDR1 SNHLY, CDR2 FYNNEI. The CDR3 is 15 residues long. The CDR3 region has the DNA TGTGCCAGCACCCTGGGGGGACTAGCCTACAATGAGCAGTTCTTC. This encodes CASTLGGLAYNEQFF.

This clonotype showed up many times. The rearrangement uses TRBV28 and TRBJ2-1; possibly TRBD2 for D (6 bases). V lost 0 bases, J lost 7 bases, and 13 bases lay in between. Germline V gene data show CDR1 as MDHEN and CDR2 as SYDVKM. CDR3 length: 15 residues. The CDR3 coding sequence is TGTGCCAGCAGTTTATGGGTTAGCGGACCGAATGAGCAGTTCTTC. Encoded protein: CASSLWVSGPNEQFF.

The chain has TRBV20-1 and TRBJ2-3, with 12 positions matching TRBD2. J was trimmed by 2 bases and V by 5 bases; bases with no gene match: 8. The CDR3 has 16 residues. The germline V gene encodes CDR1 DFQATT and CDR2 SNEGSKA (reference sequence). For the CDR3, the DNA is TGCAGTGCTCACCTTCTAGCGGGAGGGCCCACAGATACGCAGTATTTT. It is translated as CSAHLLAGGPTDTQYF.

The V call is TRBV7-2, the J call TRBJ2-3; TRBD2 matches at 12 bases. Germline-derived CDR1 and CDR2 are SGHTA and FQGNSA. This CDR3 region has 18 residues. The J segment lost 4 bases and the V segment lost 4 bases, leaving 12 bases of the junction unmatched. Written as DNA, the CDR3 is TGTGCCAGCAGCTCCCGAGAGACTAGCGGGAGCCAGGCAGATACGCAGTATTTT. Translation gives CASSSRETSGSQADTQYF.

This clonotype was seen many times. The CDR3 protein is CASSPRRTGDGELFF. DNA of the CDR3: TGTGCCAGCAGTCCCCGCCGGACTGGAGATGGGGAGCTGTTTTTT. The chain carries TRBV2 and TRBJ2-2, with a possible D match to TRBD2 (5 bases). Trimming removed 5 bases at V and 8 bases at J, with 18 bases between. This CDR3 is 15 amino acids long. Germline V gene data show CDR1 as SNHLY and CDR2 as FYNNEI. Full variable domain (rest looked up from reference TRBV2 and TRBJ2-2): EPEVTQTPSHQVTQMGQEVILRCVPISNHLYFYWYRQILGQKVEFLVSFYNNEISEKSEIFDDQFSVERPDGSNFTLKIRSTKLEDSAMYFCASSPRRTGDGELFFGEGSRLTVL.

This clonotype was seen ten or more times. This chain uses TRBV7-9 with TRBJ2-5, with 7 bases fitting TRBD1. Germline trimming cut 3 bases from V and 0 bases from J; bases unmatched to any gene: 4. Germline CDR1 is SEHNR and CDR2 is FQNEAQ (reference sequence). The length of the CDR3 is 15 residues. The CDR3 region is CASSFLQGNQETQYF. CDR3 nucleotides: TGTGCCAGCAGCTTTTTACAGGGGAACCAAGAGACCCAGTACTTC.

This clonotype was recorded many times. The chain links TRBV20-1 to TRBJ2-1, with 7 bases fitting TRBD2. There are 16 residues in the CDR3. Germline trimming cut 0 bases from V and 3 bases from J; bases unmatched to any gene: 8. CDR1 is DFQATT and CDR2 is SNEGSKA in the germline V gene (reference sequence). CDR3 DNA: TGCAGTGCTAGAGAGGGGGGTGGCGGGAGCTACAATGAGCAGTTCTTC. It yields the protein CSAREGGGGSYNEQFF.

This clonotype showed up many times. This chain uses TRBV20-1 with TRBJ2-3, with 9 bases lining up with TRBD2. Per the germline V gene, CDR1 is DFQATT and CDR2 is SNEGSKA (reference sequence). J lost 2 bases, V lost 3 bases, and 6 bases had no gene match. This CDR3 comprises 15 residues. The CDR3 is CSASQLAGATDTQYF. In nucleotides, the CDR3 is TGCAGTGCTAGCCAATTAGCGGGAGCCACAGATACGCAGTATTTT.

This clonotype was counted many times. V and J are TRBV5-4 and TRBJ2-3; 9 bases fit TRBD2. The CDR3 extends over 16 amino acids. Germline CDR1 is SGHNT and CDR2 is YYREEE (reference sequence). Trimming took 3 bases from V and 4 from J; bases not matched to a gene: 9. The CDR3: CASSSKSGRPADTQYF. CDR3 bases: TGTGCCAGCAGCTCCAAGAGCGGGAGGCCCGCAGATACGCAGTATTTT.

This clonotype was found a few times. V is TRBV12-3 or TRBV12-4 and J is TRBJ2-1; 13 bases fit TRBD2. The V segment lost 5 bases and the J segment 0 bases; nucleotides outside the gene matches: 13. This CDR3 has 20 residues. The CDR3 sequence is CASSHRPGLAGRPSYNEQFF. The CDR3 coding sequence is TGTGCCAGCAGTCACCGACCGGGACTAGCGGGAAGACCCTCCTACAATGAGCAGTTCTTC.